A single sample gave rise to the 31 T cell receptor beta chains below, sequenced in a study of blood T cell repertoires in COVID-19. The method was immunoSEQ multiplex PCR; TCRdb's version includes in-frame clones alone and lacks a portion of them. Of some 43,000 clones listed, 87% are singletons. Sequencing was done on a sample of peripheral blood. The receptor source for this set is a human donor in a cohort sampled during active COVID-19.

CDR3 sequence: CASSDDRVYDTQYF. CDR3 nucleotides: TGTGCCAGCAGTGATGACAGGGTATATGATACGCAGTATTTT. The chain recombines TRBV25-1 with TRBJ2-3; 7 bases line up with TRBD1. Germline CDR1 and CDR2: MGHDK and SYGVNS. This CDR3 contains 14 residues. The V gene end was trimmed by 3 bases and the J gene end by 6 bases; junction bases not matched to a gene: 6.

The chain employs TRBV28 and TRBJ2-3; 8 bases map to TRBD2. Trimming took 1 base from V and 3 from J; bases not matched to a gene: 6. The CDR3 spans 16 residues. Germline CDR1 and CDR2: MDHEN and SYDVKM. CDR3 coding DNA: TGTGCCAGCAGTTTATCCAGCGGGAGCGGAACAGATACGCAGTATTTT. Its translation is CASSLSSGSGTDTQYF.

The V and J genes are TRBV19 and TRBJ2-3, with 7 bases identical to TRBD1. Germline lookup yields CDR1 LNHDA and CDR2 SQIVND (reference sequence). The CDR3 extends over 14 amino acids. Losses at the gene ends were 4 bases for V and 2 bases for J; bases not matched to a gene: 3. The CDR3 DNA reads as TGTGCCAGTAGTAAGACAGGGAACACAGATACGCAGTATTTT. Residues: CASSKTGNTDTQYF. The full variable domain, its missing parts supplied by reference TRBV19 and TRBJ2-3, is DGGITQSPKYLFRKEGQNVTLSCEQNLNHDAMYWYRQDPGQGLRLIYYSQIVNDFQKGDIAEGYSVSREKKESFPLTVTSAQKNPTAFYLCASSKTGNTDTQYFGPGTRLTVL.

This chain connects TRBV7-9 to TRBJ1-1; 7 nucleotides agree with TRBD1. This CDR3 contains 16 residues. Germline V gene data show CDR1 as SEHNR and CDR2 as FQNEAQ (reference sequence). Trimming cost V 3 bases and J 1 base; bases outside gene matches: 8. CDR3 sequence: CASSFRGWTGNTEAFF. In nucleotides, the CDR3 is TGTGCCAGCAGCTTTAGGGGATGGACAGGGAACACTGAAGCTTTCTTT.

V is TRBV15 and J is TRBJ1-2, with 10 bases aligning to TRBD1. The CDR3 length is 19 residues. Unmatched junction bases numbered 18, after V lost 0 bases and J lost 8 bases. Germline CDR1 and CDR2: LNHNV and YYDKDF (reference sequence). For the CDR3, the DNA is TGTGCCACCAGCAGAGATCTTGGTCGGCGGAGACAGGGGGCGGTAGGCTACACCTTC. Protein: CATSRDLGRRRQGAVGYTF.

The gene calls are TRBV7-6 and TRBJ2-5, with 10 bases lining up with TRBD2. The CDR3 runs to 14 residues. The J segment lost 3 bases and the V segment lost 4 bases, leaving 2 bases of the junction unmatched. Germline CDR1 is SGHVS and CDR2 is FNYEAQ. CDR3 DNA sequence: TGTGCCAGCAGCTCTGGACTAGCGGAAGAGACCCAGTACTTC. It codes for CASSSGLAEETQYF.

In nucleotides, the CDR3 is TGTGCCACCAGCTCGGACAGGGAGAACTCCTACGAGCAGTACTTC. It yields the protein CATSSDRENSYEQYF. The chain combines TRBV15 with TRBJ2-7; 8 nucleotides align to TRBD1. The V segment lost 5 bases and the J segment 0 bases; nucleotides outside the gene matches: 6. The CDR3 runs to 15 residues. Germline CDR1 reads LNHNV; CDR2 reads YYDKDF (reference sequence).

V and J are TRBV18 and TRBJ2-2; weak D call: TRBD2 (5 bases). CDR1 is KGHSH, CDR2 LQKENI, per germline. Trimming pared 2 bases from V and 1 base from J, leaving 11 bases between. This CDR3 has 16 amino acids. Written as DNA, the CDR3 is TGTGCCAGCTCACCAGGGCTAGCTAGGAACACCGGGGAGCTGTTTTTT. It specifies CASSPGLARNTGELFF. Looking up the rest from reference TRBV18 and TRBJ2-2 gives the full variable domain: NAGVMQNPRHLVRRRGQEARLRCSPMKGHSHVYWYRQLPEEGLKFMVYLQKENIIDESGMPKERFSAEFPKEGPSILRIQQVVRGDSAAYFCASSPGLARNTGELFFGEGSRLTVL.

The chain has TRBV19 and TRBJ1-5, with D hard to call. The germline V gene has CDR1 LNHDA and CDR2 SQIVND (reference sequence). The CDR3 has 12 amino acids. The V end lost 3 bases, the J end lost 9 bases, and 9 bases lay between the germline ends. CDR3 sequence (DNA): TGTGCCAGTAGTATCTCAGGTCGGCCCCAGCATTTT. Residues: CASSISGRPQHF.

The chain uses TRBV4-3 and TRBJ2-3; the D gene is possibly TRBD2 (6 bases). Germline V gene lookup returns CDR1 LGHNA and CDR2 YSLEER. Trimming took off 0 bases at V and 6 bases at J, with 16 bases between the two ends. CDR3 size: 16 residues. The CDR3 DNA follows: TGCGCCAGCAGCCAAGATCTTCCGGGAGAGGGGGATACGCAGTATTTT. Protein product: CASSQDLPGEGDTQYF.

A single count supports this clone. J is TRBJ1-3 and V is TRBV6-5; TRBD1 aligns across 9 bases. The CDR3 has 16 amino acids. The germline V gene encodes CDR1 MNHEY and CDR2 SVGAGI. Germline trimming cut 2 bases from V and 8 bases from J; bases unmatched to any gene: 10. The CDR3 DNA is TGTGCCAGCAGTTACACCGGACAGGGGTTCTCGGACACCATATATTTT. It encodes CASSYTGQGFSDTIYF.

The chain links TRBV10-3 to TRBJ2-3; 14 nucleotides agree with TRBD2. V lost 6 bases, J lost 4 bases, and 6 bases stayed unmatched. CDR3 length equals 16 residues. Germline CDR1 reads ENHRY; CDR2 reads SYGVKD. In DNA, the CDR3 is TGTGCCATCAGCCGGGGACTAGCGGGAGTCGCAGATACGCAGTATTTT. Translated, it gives CAISRGLAGVADTQYF.

This rearrangement joins TRBV28 to TRBJ2-7; the match to TRBD2 covers 8 bases. V shed 7 bases and J 2 bases; nucleotides not matched to a gene: 10. The CDR3 runs to 15 residues. Germline V gives CDR1 MDHEN, CDR2 SYDVKM. The CDR3 sequence is CASTPHGRVAYEQYF. The CDR3, as DNA: TGTGCCAGCACCCCTCACGGGAGGGTTGCCTACGAGCAGTACTTC.

The chain links TRBV27 to TRBJ2-7, with TRBD1 identical over 8 bases. The CDR3 runs to 15 residues. Per the germline V gene, CDR1 is MNHEY and CDR2 is SMNVEV (reference sequence). Losses at the gene ends were 3 bases for V and 0 bases for J; bases not matched to a gene: 4. This chain's CDR3 is CASSFGQGLSYEQYF. The CDR3 DNA reads as TGTGCCAGCAGTTTTGGACAGGGTCTCTCCTACGAGCAGTACTTC.

The chain employs TRBV12-3 or TRBV12-4 and TRBJ1-5; tentative D call: TRBD1 (6 bases). Trimming removed 6 bases from V and 6 bases from J, with 9 bases in between. The CDR3 is made up of 12 amino acids. CDR3 DNA sequence: TGTGCCAGCAGCTCACAGGGTCAGCCCCAGCATTTT. Protein sequence: CASSSQGQPQHF.

The gene calls are TRBV24-1 and TRBJ2-3; 15 bases are shared with TRBD2. This CDR3 is 16 amino acids long. CDR1 and CDR2 (germline): KGHDR, SFDVKD. The trim removed 4 bases at V and 7 bases at J, leaving 5 bases unmatched. The CDR3 loop reads CATSDPGTSGRYTQYF. For the CDR3, the DNA is TGTGCCACCAGTGACCCTGGGACTAGCGGGAGGTATACGCAGTATTTT.

The chain has TRBV23-1 and TRBJ2-3; weak D call: TRBD1 (5 bases). TRBV23-1 is an ORF; its function is uncertain. The CDR3 length is 17 residues. V lost 2 bases and J lost 8, with 23 bases in between. This chain's CDR3 is CASSQPSTARHTITQYF. The CDR3 coding sequence is TGCGCCAGCAGTCAACCTTCGACAGCCCGACACACGATTACGCAGTATTTT.

In the case of this clone: Sequence at one end of the junction differs from germline and may be a read error. The CDR3, as DNA: TGTGCCAGCAGGACACAGGGGGCGAAGACCGGGGAGCTGTTTTTT. Its protein is CASRTQGAKTGELFF. This chain connects TRBV2 to TRBJ2-2; 9 positions match TRBD1. Per the germline V gene, CDR1 is SNHLY and CDR2 is FYNNEI. This CDR3 has 15 amino acids.

This rearrangement joins TRBV19 to TRBJ1-1, with TRBD1 as a possible D gene (6 bases). The germline CDR1 and CDR2 sequences are LNHDA and SQIVND (reference sequence). The CDR3 extends over 16 amino acids. Trimming left V 0 bases short and J 6 bases short, with 17 bases between. CDR3 amino acids: CASSIDRGRGVAEAFF. CDR3 DNA: TGTGCCAGTAGTATAGATAGGGGCAGGGGAGTTGCTGAAGCTTTCTTT.

The sample holds one count of this clone. This chain links TRBV29-1 with TRBJ2-7; TRBD1 might be the D (5 bases). The CDR3 consists of 12 residues. Germline lookup yields CDR1 SQVTM and CDR2 ANQGSEA. V dropped 7 bases and J dropped 1 base, with 11 bases sitting between them. CDR3 coding DNA: TGCAGCGCCCAGGGAACATCCTACGAGCAGTACTTC. Protein sequence: CSAQGTSYEQYF.

As concerns this clone: Distinct nucleotide sequences in the sample also encode this CDR3. The chain uses TRBV3-1 (or the pseudogene TRBV3-2) and TRBJ1-1; no reliable D call. Trimming left V 4 bases short and J 2 bases short, with 8 bases between. The length of the CDR3 is 13 residues. Germline values: CDR1 LGHDT, CDR2 YNNKEL (reference sequence). The CDR3 is CASSRGGNTEAFF. The CDR3 DNA reads TGTGCCAGCAGCCGGGGAGGCAACACTGAAGCTTTCTTT.

V usage is TRBV9 and J usage is TRBJ2-3, with 8 bases that match TRBD2. This CDR3 spans 16 amino acids. The V and J ends lost 1 base and 1 base, in that order; junction bases with no gene match: 5. Germline lookup yields CDR1 SGDLS and CDR2 YYNGEE. CDR3 in amino acids: CASSVLAREGTDTQYF. The DNA of the CDR3 is TGTGCCAGCAGCGTACTAGCGCGGGAGGGCACAGATACGCAGTATTTT.

In its sample, this clone was seen once. The rearrangement uses TRBV11-2 and TRBJ2-2; 7 bases fit TRBD2. There are 16 residues in the CDR3. With V trimmed by 1 base and J by 1 base, 3 bases remained unmatched. Germline V lookup: CDR1 SGHAT, CDR2 FQNNGV. CDR3 nucleotide sequence: TGTGCCAGCAGCTTAGGGACTAGGGGGAACACCGGGGAGCTGTTTTTT. Encoded protein: CASSLGTRGNTGELFF.

The chain uses TRBV12-3 or TRBV12-4 and TRBJ1-1; no clear D. The CDR3 sequence is 13 residues long. V was pared by 3 bases and J by 6 bases, with 11 bases between. The CDR3 DNA is TGTGCCAGCAGTTTGTTCGAGGGCGCTGAAGCTTTCTTT. Encoded protein: CASSLFEGAEAFF.

This rearrangement joins TRBV6-5 to TRBJ2-7; D perhaps matches TRBD1 (6 bases). Germline CDR1 is MNHEY and CDR2 is SVGAGI. The CDR3 runs to 15 residues. With 2 bases removed from V and 5 bases from J, the gap between germline ends came to 16 bases. CDR3 nucleotides: TGTGCCAGCAGTTACAGGGGGAGTACCTACCACGAGCAGTACTTC. It codes for CASSYRGSTYHEQYF.

J is TRBJ2-2 and V is TRBV7-8; D is possibly TRBD2 (6 bases). Trimming took off 5 bases at V and 0 bases at J, with 10 bases between the two ends. Germline V gene lookup returns CDR1 SGHVS and CDR2 FQNEAQ. The CDR3 spans 15 residues. CDR3 sequence reads: CASSGGVTNTGELFF. The CDR3 DNA reads TGTGCCAGCAGCGGCGGGGTTACGAACACCGGGGAGCTGTTTTTT.

V and J are TRBV10-3 and TRBJ2-3; tentative D call: TRBD2 (5 bases). This CDR3 region has 11 residues. Per the germline V gene, CDR1 is ENHRY and CDR2 is SYGVKD. Trimming removed 4 bases from V and 8 bases from J, with 7 bases in between. CDR3 amino acids: CAISGAGTQYF. As DNA, the CDR3 is TGTGCCATCAGTGGGGCGGGTACGCAGTATTTT.

This clone showed up just a few times. J is TRBJ2-1 and V is TRBV7-2, with unresolved D. V was shortened by 1 base and J by 4 bases, with 8 bases between the two germline ends. Germline CDR1 is SGHTA and CDR2 is FQGNSA. The CDR3 is 14 amino acids. The CDR3 DNA reads TGTGCCAGCAGCTTAGTACCACAATACAATGAGCAGTTCTTC. As protein: CASSLVPQYNEQFF.

J is TRBJ1-4 and V is TRBV27; possibly TRBD1 for D (6 bases). This CDR3 is built from 15 residues. The germline V and J ends were trimmed by 6 bases and 0 bases, with 11 bases remaining between them. The germline CDR1 and CDR2 sequences are MNHEY and SMNVEV (reference sequence). This CDR3 reads CASSRDISTNEKLFF. The CDR3 bases are TGTGCCAGCAGCAGGGACATCTCAACTAATGAAAAACTGTTTTTT.

The CDR3 region is CASGRGREGNQETQYF. CDR3 sequence (DNA): TGTGCCAGCGGTAGGGGTCGGGAGGGCAATCAAGAGACCCAGTACTTC. V is TRBV7-6 and J is TRBJ2-5; 8 nucleotides agree with TRBD2. The CDR3 loop spans 16 amino acids. Germline assignment: CDR1 SGHVS and CDR2 FNYEAQ. V shed 8 bases and J 2 bases; nucleotides not matched to a gene: 13.

The CDR3 DNA sequence: TGCGCCAGCAGCCCCGGGACAGGGGGCTACCAAGAGACCCAGTACTTC. It specifies CASSPGTGGYQETQYF. J is TRBJ2-5 and V is TRBV5-1, with 12 bases aligning to TRBD1. V lost 4 bases to trimming and J lost 0 bases; unmatched junction nucleotides: 4. Germline loops: CDR1 SGHRS, CDR2 YFSETQ. The CDR3 is 16 residues long. The variable domain in full, completed from reference TRBV5-1 and TRBJ2-5, reads KAGVTQTPRYLIKTRGQQVTLSCSPISGHRSVSWYQQTPGQGLQFLFEYFSETQRNKGNFPGRFSGRQFSNSRSEMNVSTLELGDSALYLCASSPGTGGYQETQYFGPGTRLLVL.